This TCR beta chain was identified during a study of cytomegalovirus exposure and HLA in healthy donors. Turning to the study itself: The same platform used for the approximately 670 first-cohort repertoires was also used for the 100 to 150 validation repertoires, as a later analysis reported. Findings and caveats of the study: First-cohort TCR clusters were later found to tend to co-occur in the roughly 130 validation repertoires.

Generated by immunoSEQ multiplex PCR, the TCRdb table keeps only in-frame clones and is missing some. The sample holds 100,000 to 150,000 clones; roughly 87% are singletons and the top ten take 0.95% to 1.5%. Notes on this clone: As yet, its antigen is unknown.

The donors were in the approximately 120-subject validation cohort; that cohort was separate from the 666-subject first cohort. The germline V gene has CDR1 MGHDK and CDR2 SYGVNS. The CDR3 totals 15 residues. The V and J ends lost 9 bases and 8 bases respectively, with 25 bases between them. The sequence derives from a woman under 30 in good health and CMV-seronegative. V is TRBV25-1 and J is TRBJ1-2; the D is unclear. The sequenced material came from PBMCs. As DNA, the CDR3 is TGTGCCAGAATTGATGCGAGGGTTTGTATCAGCGGCTACACCTTC. Its protein is CARIDARVCISGYTF.